This T cell receptor (beta chain) was profiled in a study of PD-L1 blockade in urothelial cancer. Indicated time point: peripheral blood 6 weeks after treatment start. CDR1 is MDHEN, CDR2 SYDVKM, per germline. V lost 3 bases to trimming and J lost 0 bases, with 6 bases between them. This CDR3 region has 15 residues. Sequencing used immunoSEQ multiplex PCR; TCRdb keeps in-frame clones, though not all of them. The table shows roughly 45,000 clones, with 83% occurring only once. This receptor was obtained from a man in his sixties with urothelial cancer. This chain links TRBV28 with TRBJ1-6; D gene uncertain. This specimen consisted of PBMCs, obtained around atezolizumab (anti-PD-L1) treatment. CDR3 nucleotides: TGTGCCAGCAGTTTTGGGAGCTCCTATAATTCACCCCTCCACTTT. Protein product: CASSFGSSYNSPLHF.